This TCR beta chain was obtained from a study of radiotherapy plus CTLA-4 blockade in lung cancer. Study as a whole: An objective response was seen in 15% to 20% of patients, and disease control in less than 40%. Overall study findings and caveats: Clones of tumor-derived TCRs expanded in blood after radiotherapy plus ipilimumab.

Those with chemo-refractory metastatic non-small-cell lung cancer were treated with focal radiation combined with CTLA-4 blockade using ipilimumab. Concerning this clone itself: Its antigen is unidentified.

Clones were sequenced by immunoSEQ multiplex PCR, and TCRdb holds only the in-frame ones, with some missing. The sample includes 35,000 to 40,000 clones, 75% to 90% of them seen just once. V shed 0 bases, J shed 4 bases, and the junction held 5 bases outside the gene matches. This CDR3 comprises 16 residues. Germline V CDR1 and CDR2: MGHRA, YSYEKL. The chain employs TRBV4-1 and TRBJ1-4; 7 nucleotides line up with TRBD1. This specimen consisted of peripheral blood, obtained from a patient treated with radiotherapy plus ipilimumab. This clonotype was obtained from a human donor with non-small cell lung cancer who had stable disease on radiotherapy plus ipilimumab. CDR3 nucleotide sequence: TGCGCCAGCAGCCAAGATTTGACAGGGAGTAATGAAAAACTGTTTTTT. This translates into CASSQDLTGSNEKLFF.